This TCR beta chain was obtained from a study of T cell responses to AZD1222 COVID-19 vaccine (dated by TCRdb to the early 2020s). Background on the whole study: A total of about 250 trial participants underwent TCR sequencing, of whom about 210 had received two doses of AZD1222 and 26 had received two doses of the MenACWY control vaccine. Trial participants were enrolled into age subgroups of 18-55, 56-69 and 70-plus years, which contained roughly 140, 27 and 60 TCR-sequenced participants, respectively.

The CDR3 spans 18 residues, from the cysteine through the phenylalanine. Only CDR3 DNA remains: 54 bases, in frame from the first base. For this chain, trimming is 0 bases at the V end and 1 base at the J end, and the number of junction bases without a gene match is 9. For CDR1 and CDR2, the germline V gene lists SGHRS and YFSETQ. The CDR3 regions of human TCRbeta chains were subjected to immunosequencing. Processing in the source paper ran as follows. Repertoire TCRs were checked for matches against a reference library of SARS-CoV-2-specific TCRs that had been generated using the MIRA antigen-specificity platform. Breadth was defined as the fraction of unique TCRs that were SARS-CoV-2-associated. Depth was defined as the fraction of total T cells that were SARS-CoV-2-associated. Using the MIRA data, every spike-specific TCR was mapped to the spike region that the TCR reacted to and assigned to either a CD4 or a CD8 class. Log10-transformed breadth and depth values were compared by one-way ANOVA with Sidak's multiple comparisons tests. TCRdb obtained this table from immuneACCESS and retained in-frame rearrangements with V and J assigned. These tables miss some clones; where compared with another copy, unresolved V genes account for less than half of the shortfall, and the remainder is unexplained. That table furnishes V, J and clone size, whereas the DNA furnished D and trimming. The sample profile shows 100,000 to 130,000 clones; about 93% of them were found once. The biggest ten clones account for 5.5% to 7% of the sample.

As concerns this clone: Its antigen remains undetermined. No per-base quality is available; no much larger clone lies one base away.

The meaning of the sample's time point label: about 28 days (+/-7) after the second vaccine dose. AZD1222 recipients whose second dose came at about 4 weeks and those whose second dose came at about 12 weeks were combined into one group, since spike-specific TCR depth and breadth did not differ between the two schedules. Vaccinee samples were obtained from the UK trials COV001 and COV002, which included a single-blind randomized controlled phase 2/3 trial of AZD1222 (ChAdOx1 nCoV-19) in healthy adults. For TCRbeta chain sequencing, PBMC samples from trial participants were taken at day 0 and at day 28 after the second dose. Findings and caveats that apply to the study as a whole: In the small 56-69-year group, the increase in depth fell short of significance, most likely because of low power. Conclusions about previously exposed vaccinees are limited, since just five to seven AZD1222 recipients were seropositive for SARS-CoV-2 at baseline. Reportedly, almost half of the unique spike-specific TCRs recognized epitopes lying outside the regions that are mutated in the B.1.351 and B.1.1.7 variants. Because no samples from the day 14 peak response were available, repertoires could be characterized only after the peak T cell response. Most participants were white British and females outnumbered males, and the authors suggested that clonal diversity may have been underestimated. After two AZD1222 doses, both the breadth and the depth of spike-specific TCRs were significantly higher than at day 0 and than in MenACWY recipients. CD4 TCRs associated with the vaccine covered the entire spike protein, and the dominant responses were in regions 160-218 and 743-854.

This sequence uses TRBV5-1 and TRBJ2-7; a stretch of 11 junction bases matches TRBD2. This sample comprised peripheral blood, obtained 28 days after the second AZD1222 dose. The source is an adult who received the AZD1222 COVID-19 vaccine. The bases are TGCGCCAGCAGCTTGGTCCCGCTAACTAGCGGGAGTTCCTACGAGCAGTACTTC. The encoded protein is CASSLVPLTSGSSYEQYF.